This T cell receptor (beta chain) comes out of a study of Graves' ophthalmopathy and Graves' hyperthyroidism. A duration under 3 months, NOSPECS ≥4, CAS ≥3 and moderate-to-severe activity characterized the donors with ophthalmopathy. RNA transcripts provided the template for amplifying TCR beta CDR3 regions. An initial RT-PCR round employing HTBI primers preceded a second-round multiplex PCR. Via MiXCR, TCRdb re-called the multiplex PCR reads, giving one row per CDR3 protein. The data show about 740,000 distinct CDR3 sequences, 35% to 50% seen once. Germline CDR1 SEHNR, CDR2 FQNEAQ (reference sequence). The J segment lost 3 bases and the V segment lost 2 bases, leaving 5 bases of the junction unmatched. This CDR3 contains 15 residues. This clonotype was picked up a small number of times.

This chain links TRBV7-9 with TRBJ2-5; 8 nucleotides align to TRBD1. The clonotype comes from an adult man with Graves' ophthalmopathy. The sample comprised peripheral blood. CDR3 nucleotide sequence: TGTGCCAGCAGCTTAATACAGGGGGTGGAAGAGACCCAGTACTTC. Translated: CASSLIQGVEETQYF.